Sequencing of this T cell receptor beta chain was carried out in a study of TIL therapy for anti-PD-1-resistant metastatic lung cancer. Study summary: Median patient age was nearly 55, ranging about 38-75 years. Half of patients were current or former smokers.

The sample's time point: pre-treatment sample, taken before nivolumab and TIL therapy. Most excised metastases sampled were pleural nodules or supraclavicular lymph nodes. Patients were adults with stage 4 NSCLC. Germline trimming cut 6 bases from V and 10 bases from J; bases unmatched to any gene: 9. The length of the CDR3 is 14 residues. Germline V gene sequence: CDR1 SNHLY, CDR2 FYNNEI. About this clone: The same CDR3 also results from other DNA sequences found in this sample.

Sequencing used immunoSEQ v3. The repertoire was sequenced with immunoSEQ multiplex PCR; TCRdb's copy has only in-frame clones and lacks some. The repertoire holds about 95,000 clones, with about 71% as singletons. Sequencing used tumor tissue, obtained at baseline. The rearrangement joins TRBV2 to TRBJ1-6; 7 bases fit TRBD1. The source is a person aged 25 to 85 with non-small cell lung cancer. The CDR3 DNA follows: TGTGCCAGCAGGCGACAGGGTGTTAACTCACCCCTCCACTTT. Translating gives CASRRQGVNSPLHF.